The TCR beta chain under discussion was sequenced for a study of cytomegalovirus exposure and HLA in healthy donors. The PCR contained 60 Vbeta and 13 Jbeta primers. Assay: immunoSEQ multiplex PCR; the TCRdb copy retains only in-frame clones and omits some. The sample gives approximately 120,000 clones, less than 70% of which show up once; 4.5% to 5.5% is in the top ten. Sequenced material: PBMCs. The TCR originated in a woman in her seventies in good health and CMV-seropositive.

The CDR3 sequence is CASAETGTPEAFF. Here the CDR3 DNA reads TGTGCTAGTGCCGAGACAGGGACTCCTGAAGCTTTCTTT. The V gene is TRBV12-5, the J gene TRBJ1-1, with 7 bases matching TRBD1. This CDR3 is built from 13 residues. Unmatched junction bases numbered 8, after V lost 7 bases and J lost 6 bases. Germline-derived CDR1 and CDR2 are LGHNT and FRNRAP.